The next 26 T cell receptor beta chains were all read from a single sample in a study of vaccination and CD4 T cells after COVID-19 (dated by TCRdb to between 2020 and 2023). The time point label, as the study defines it: late sampling 161 to 241 days after vaccination in a few convalescent patients. The intended sense of this specimen's treatment or condition label: approximately 9-day PBMC culture with coronavirus spike peptide pools or control peptides (ViraFEST assay). These TCRs are of unknown antigen specificity. The library was prepared using PCR. TCRdb names Illumina iSeq 100 as the instrument used. DNA from cultured CD4+ T cells underwent TCR sequencing with the Oncomine TCR Beta short-read assay at the Johns Hopkins FTIC core. TCRdb cleaned the public reads at Q25 with fastp, built clones with MiXCR and kept in-frame beta chains. Records with the same CDR3 protein are collapsed into one entry carrying the most frequent genes and DNA. For this sample the table gives 22,000 or so distinct CDR3 sequences, of which around a third were detected only once. 11% of the sample is held by the ten biggest clonotypes.

The sample in question was CD4+ T cells from blood, cultured in vitro, obtained about 7 months after SARS-CoV-2 vaccination. These receptors were obtained from a human donor who had recovered from COVID-19.

The CDR3 DNA reads TGTGCCAGCAACTCATATTCCGGGCAAGAGACCCAGTACTTC. This encodes CASNSYSGQETQYF. The genes are TRBV6-1 and TRBJ2-5; D unresolved. Trimming removed 7 bases from V and 2 bases from J, with 14 bases in between. The CDR3 is made up of 14 amino acids. Germline loops: CDR1 MNHNS, CDR2 SASEGT.

The rearrangement uses TRBV4-3 and TRBJ2-3, with a tentative D call TRBD2 (5 bases). Deletions cut 1 base from V and 4 bases from J, with 21 bases between. This CDR3 spans 18 amino acids. Germline V CDR1 and CDR2: LGHNA, YSLEER. The CDR3 DNA sequence: TGCGCCAGCAGCCAAGGACTACAAGGTAGCAAGATGGCAGATACGCAGTATTTT. Translation: CASSQGLQGSKMADTQYF.

The CDR3, as DNA: TGTGCCAGCAGTTGGTGGAGGGAAGAGACCCAGTACTTC. Translating gives CASSWWREETQYF. The rearrangement joins TRBV6-2 or TRBV6-3 to TRBJ2-5, with D perhaps matching TRBD2 (6 bases). V was cut by 4 bases and J by 3 bases, with 9 bases left in between. The CDR3 covers 13 residues. Germline assignment: CDR1 MNHEY and CDR2 SVGEGT.

In this sample, this clonotype turned up a few times. The rearrangement uses TRBV20-1 and TRBJ2-2; maybe TRBD2 (5 bases). Germline V gene lookup returns CDR1 DFQATT and CDR2 SNEGSKA (reference sequence). Trimming took off 1 base at V and 5 bases at J, with 8 bases between the two ends. This CDR3 has 13 amino acids. CDR3 in amino acids: CSARASGTGELFF. In DNA, the CDR3 is TGCAGTGCTAGAGCGTCGGGAACCGGGGAGCTGTTTTTT.

The sample holds one count of this clonotype. In nucleotides, the CDR3 is TGTGCCAGCAGTGACCCGAATACAAGCAGGGCCCCCAGCTCCTACGAGCAGTACTTC. This encodes CASSDPNTSRAPSSYEQYF. The rearrangement uses TRBV6-4 and TRBJ2-7, with D possibly being TRBD1 (5 bases). Trimming shortened V by 2 bases and J by 0 bases, and 23 bases separated the two germline ends. CDR3 size: 19 residues. Looked up from germline, CDR1 is MRHNA and CDR2 is SNTAGT.

The chain has TRBV20-1 and TRBJ1-5; D remains unclear. The CDR3 sequence is 14 residues long. Trimming stripped 0 bases from V and 2 bases from J, with 8 bases between. CDR1 DFQATT and CDR2 SNEGSKA come from the germline V gene (reference sequence). CDR3 protein: CSARDPDGNQPQHF. The CDR3 bases are TGCAGTGCTAGAGATCCGGACGGCAATCAGCCCCAGCATTTT.

This clonotype was seen more than once but under ten times. This chain uses TRBV7-2 with TRBJ1-5; D call uncertain. The CDR3 covers 15 residues. Trimming pared 3 bases from V and 2 bases from J, leaving 11 bases between. Germline V gene sequence: CDR1 SGHTA, CDR2 FQGNSA. The CDR3 DNA follows: TGTGCCAGCAGCTTCGGTACTGGTCGCAATCAGCCCCAGCATTTT. It encodes CASSFGTGRNQPQHF.

The chain is built from TRBV7-9 and TRBJ2-3; D could derive from TRBD1 or TRBD2 (5 bases each). Trimming stripped 4 bases from V and 0 bases from J, with 14 bases between. The germline V gene encodes CDR1 SEHNR and CDR2 FQNEAQ (reference sequence). This CDR3 has 16 residues. For the CDR3, the DNA is TGTGCCAGCAGCTCAGCCTGGGGGAGCAGCACAGATACGCAGTATTTT. The encoded protein is CASSSAWGSSTDTQYF. The full variable domain, its missing parts supplied by reference TRBV7-9 and TRBJ2-3, is DTGVSQNPRHKITKRGQNVTFRCDPISEHNRLYWYRQTLGQGPEFLTYFQNEAQLEKSRLLSDRFSAERPKGSFSTLEIQRTEQGDSAMYLCASSSAWGSSTDTQYFGPGTRLTVL.

This chain links TRBV12-3 or TRBV12-4 with TRBJ1-1, with a possible D match to TRBD1 (5 bases). V dropped 6 bases and J dropped 0 bases, with 5 bases sitting between them. This CDR3 has 12 amino acids. This chain's CDR3 is CASRGVNTEAFF. In nucleotides, the CDR3 is TGTGCCAGCAGGGGGGTGAACACTGAAGCTTTCTTT.

This chain links TRBV20-1 with TRBJ2-1; 14 bases line up with TRBD2. Trimming took 5 bases from V and 0 from J; bases not matched to a gene: 3. CDR3 length: 16 residues. CDR1 is DFQATT, CDR2 SNEGSKA, per germline (reference sequence). The chain's CDR3 is CSAWTSGGSSYNEQFF. In nucleotides, the CDR3 is TGCAGTGCTTGGACTAGCGGGGGGAGCTCCTACAATGAGCAGTTCTTC.

There are a few counts of this clonotype. This sequence joins TRBV20-1 and TRBJ1-1; D call uncertain. Germline V gene sequence: CDR1 DFQATT, CDR2 SNEGSKA (reference sequence). The CDR3 is 14 residues long. Trimming took 0 bases from V and 8 from J, leaving 16 bases between them. This chain's CDR3 is CSARDYRAPREAFF. CDR3 DNA: TGCAGTGCTAGAGACTACCGGGCCCCCAGGGAAGCTTTCTTT.

This clonotype was counted a few times. CDR3 amino acids: CSARQTALNYGYTF. CDR3 bases: TGCAGTGCTAGACAAACCGCTTTGAACTATGGCTACACCTTC. The chain carries TRBV20-1 and TRBJ1-2; D remains ambiguous. CDR3 length: 14 amino acids. Germline lookup yields CDR1 DFQATT and CDR2 SNEGSKA (reference sequence). Trimming pared 2 bases from V and 2 bases from J, leaving 12 bases between.

The J gene is TRBJ2-5, the V gene TRBV6-1; 9 bases are a match to TRBD2. V trimming: 2 bases; J trimming: 4 bases; junction bases outside the gene matches: 5. The CDR3 extends over 15 amino acids. CDR1 is MNHNS and CDR2 is SASEGT in the germline V gene. The CDR3 here is CASSELAGVRETQYF. For the CDR3, the DNA is TGTGCCAGCAGTGAATTAGCGGGGGTTCGAGAGACCCAGTACTTC.

This clonotype was detected a few times. The V call is TRBV10-3, the J call TRBJ1-6, with unresolved D. Looked up from germline, CDR1 is ENHRY and CDR2 is SYGVKD. V lost 0 bases and J lost 7, with 10 bases in between. The CDR3 is made up of 15 amino acids. The CDR3 spells CAISESGSGNSPLHF. The DNA for the CDR3 is TGTGCCATCAGTGAGTCTGGTAGCGGGAATTCACCCCTCCACTTT.

V usage is TRBV2 and J usage is TRBJ2-5, with 9 positions matching TRBD1. CDR3 length equals 12 residues. The V gene end was trimmed by 10 bases and the J gene end by 5 bases; junction bases not matched to a gene: 5. The germline V gene has CDR1 SNHLY and CDR2 FYNNEI. CDR3 coding DNA: TGTGCCAAGGGACAGGGAGGGGAGACCCAGTACTTC. This codes for CAKGQGGETQYF.

The chain combines TRBV6-1 with TRBJ2-3; a possible D gene is TRBD1 (6 bases). Trimming removed 7 bases at V and 2 bases at J, with 25 bases between. The CDR3 has 18 residues. Germline CDR1 is MNHNS and CDR2 is SASEGT. The CDR3 bases are TGTGCCAGCATTAGTACGCAGGGGAGTAGGTGGTCCACAGATACGCAGTATTTT. This translates into CASISTQGSRWSTDTQYF.

This chain joins TRBV7-9 and TRBJ1-3; D gene unclear. Trimming pared 1 base from V and 1 base from J, leaving 5 bases between. The germline gives CDR1 SEHNR, CDR2 FQNEAQ (reference sequence). The CDR3 sequence is 14 residues long. The CDR3 loop reads CASSLGVSGNTIYF. CDR3 nucleotide sequence: TGTGCCAGCAGCTTAGGTGTATCTGGAAACACCATATATTTT. The full variable domain, its missing parts supplied by reference TRBV7-9 and TRBJ1-3, is DTGVSQNPRHKITKRGQNVTFRCDPISEHNRLYWYRQTLGQGPEFLTYFQNEAQLEKSRLLSDRFSAERPKGSFSTLEIQRTEQGDSAMYLCASSLGVSGNTIYFGEGSWLTVV.

The rearrangement joins TRBV29-1 to TRBJ2-7, with 7 bases lining up with TRBD1. CDR1 is SQVTM, CDR2 ANQGSEA, per germline. The CDR3 covers 13 residues. The J segment lost 2 bases and the V segment lost 4 bases, leaving 5 bases of the junction unmatched. The CDR3 region has the DNA TGCAGCGTTGCCGAAACAGGGGCCTACGAGCAGTACTTC. Translated: CSVAETGAYEQYF.

This clonotype turned up a few times. V is TRBV20-1 and J is TRBJ1-2; weak D call: TRBD1 (5 bases). The germline V gene encodes CDR1 DFQATT and CDR2 SNEGSKA (reference sequence). Between the trimmed V and J ends, which lost 0 bases and 5 bases, there was a span of 13 bases. This CDR3 spans 14 amino acids. CDR3 in DNA: TGCAGTGCTAGAGATGGGGGTCACGGGTATGGCTACACCTTC. Translating it yields CSARDGGHGYGYTF.

Within the sample, this clonotype is medium-sized. The chain has TRBV10-3 and TRBJ1-2; 7 bases align to TRBD1. J gave up 2 bases and V 7 bases, and 7 bases lay outside the gene matches. This CDR3 has 14 residues. CDR1 is ENHRY and CDR2 is SYGVKD in the germline V gene. The CDR3 coding sequence is TGTGCCATCATGGGGACAGATTCCAACTATGGCTACACCTTC. It specifies CAIMGTDSNYGYTF.

In its sample, this clonotype was seen a few times. This rearrangement joins TRBV20-1 to TRBJ2-5; D gene ambiguous. Germline V gene data show CDR1 as DFQATT and CDR2 as SNEGSKA (reference sequence). The CDR3 contains 12 residues. Trimming pared 1 base from V and 5 bases from J, leaving 8 bases between. CDR3 DNA: TGCAGTGCTAGAGTGGTAGGGGAGACCCAGTACTTC. Amino acid sequence: CSARVVGETQYF.

The chain recombines TRBV6-5 with TRBJ1-5, with a tentative D call TRBD1 (6 bases). Trimming left V 6 bases short and J 5 bases short, with 11 bases between. Germline V gene sequence: CDR1 MNHEY, CDR2 SVGAGI. The CDR3 is made up of 13 amino acids. The CDR3 sequence: CASRYRVDQPQHF. CDR3 nucleotide sequence: TGTGCCAGCAGGTACAGGGTCGATCAGCCCCAGCATTTT.

The rearrangement uses TRBV7-8 and TRBJ1-1; no reliable D call. Germline-derived CDR1 and CDR2 are SGHVS and FQNEAQ. This CDR3 is 14 amino acids long. Trimming cost V 5 bases and J 1 base, with 11 bases left between them. CDR3 nucleotide sequence: TGTGCCAGCAGCCCGAGGGAGGGGAACACTGAAGCTTTCTTT. It codes for CASSPREGNTEAFF.

This chain links TRBV15 with TRBJ2-1, with TRBD2 identical over 12 bases. The J segment lost 5 bases and the V segment lost 6 bases, leaving 5 bases of the junction unmatched. Germline V gene lookup returns CDR1 LNHNV and CDR2 YYDKDF (reference sequence). The CDR3 runs 15 residues. CDR3 sequence reads: CATRTLAGGNNEQFF. CDR3 DNA: TGTGCCACCAGGACTCTAGCGGGGGGGAACAATGAGCAGTTCTTC.

This clonotype was detected a few times. The chain carries TRBV20-1 and TRBJ2-5, with 8 bases that match TRBD2. This CDR3 region has 15 residues. Germline assignment: CDR1 DFQATT and CDR2 SNEGSKA (reference sequence). The V gene end was trimmed by 5 bases and the J gene end by 0 bases; junction bases not matched to a gene: 8. The CDR3 region is CSAPTSGYYQETQYF. For the CDR3, the DNA is TGCAGTGCTCCAACTAGCGGTTACTACCAAGAGACCCAGTACTTC.

This clonotype was detected only a few times. The V call is TRBV4-1, the J call TRBJ2-7; possibly TRBD1 for D (6 bases). The CDR3 loop spans 14 amino acids. The V end lost 1 base, the J end lost 2 bases, and 9 bases lay between the germline ends. Per germline, CDR1 MGHRA and CDR2 YSYEKL. CDR3 sequence: CASSQGYRAYEQYF. For the CDR3, the DNA is TGCGCCAGCAGCCAAGGTTACAGGGCCTACGAGCAGTACTTC.